This is a list of T cell receptor beta chains from one sample in a study of blood T cell repertoires in COVID-19. Profiling relied on immunoSEQ multiplex PCR, and the TCRdb table lists in-frame clones only, not all of them. The sample lists about 87,000 clones, 83% occurring once. The sequenced sample consisted of peripheral blood. The receptor set was obtained from a woman aged 55-75 years with acute or convalescent COVID-19. Both conserved end residues are part of each CDR3. The D gene is left open where the match is weak. Clone size is not always given. Where it is, it says once, few, many or a class for expanded clones.

clone size	V gene	J gene	D gene	CDR3 DNA	CDR3 protein
.	TRBV7-6	TRBJ1-4	.	TGTGCCAGCAGCCCCCGTCTCGGTGGGCTTAATGAAAAACTGTTTTTT	CASSPRLGGLNEKLFF
once	TRBV10-3	TRBJ2-3	TRBD2	TGTGCCATCGGGACTAGCGGGAGAGGGCCTACACGAGATACGCAGTATTTT	CAIGTSGRGPTRDTQYF
.	TRBV5-6	TRBJ2-1	TRBD2	TGTGCCAGCAGCTTGCGACTAGCGGGTGGATCCTACAATGAGCAGTTCTTC	CASSLRLAGGSYNEQFF
.	TRBV5-4	TRBJ2-5	TRBD2	TGTGCCAGCAGCCCCGGCGTGGTAGCGGGAGGGGGAGAGACCCAGTACTTC	CASSPGVVAGGGETQYF
.	TRBV6-5	TRBJ2-2	.	TGTGCCAGCAGTTACGGGCCCGGAGGCACCGGGGAGCTGTTTTTT	CASSYGPGGTGELFF
.	TRBV25-1	TRBJ2-1	TRBD1	TGTGCCAGCAGTGAATTAGGTGGGACAGGGGAAAATGAGCAGTTCTTC	CASSELGGTGENEQFF
.	TRBV27	TRBJ1-1	.	TGTGCCAGCAGTTTAGGGGTGGGGCAGGGGAGTCCTGAAGCTTTCTTT	CASSLGVGQGSPEAFF
.	TRBV18	TRBJ1-5	TRBD1	TGTGCCAGCTCACAGGGGGCAGGGAATCAGCCCCAGCATTTT	CASSQGAGNQPQHF
.	TRBV4-2	TRBJ1-1	TRBD1	TGTGCCAGCAACCGCGGACAGGGAATGAACACTGAAGCTTTCTTT	CASNRGQGMNTEAFF
.	TRBV9	TRBJ1-4	.	TGTGCCAGCAGCGTGGCGGGGGTCGAAAAACTGTTTTTT	CASSVAGVEKLFF
.	TRBV27	TRBJ2-5	.	TGTGCCAGCAGTTTGAACAGGCCCCAAGAGACCCAGTACTTC	CASSLNRPQETQYF
.	TRBV30	TRBJ1-5	.	TGTGCCTGGACGGGGGGGGACAATCAGCCCCAGCATTTT	CAWTGGDNQPQHF
.	TRBV24-1	TRBJ1-2	.	TGTGCCACCAGTGTGGGGGCAGACACTAGAGATGGCTACACCTTC	CATSVGADTRDGYTF
.	TRBV5-1	TRBJ2-1	TRBD2	TGCGCCAGCAGCCCTAGTGGGACTAGCCCAAGTGAGCAGTTCTTC	CASSPSGTSPSEQFF
.	TRBV6-2/TRBV6-3	TRBJ2-1	.	TGTGCCAGCAGTTCCAGGGCTAGTGAGCAGTTCTTC	CASSSRASEQFF
.	TRBV29-1	TRBJ2-7	.	TGCAGCGTTCCCGACGGAGAGTACGAGCAGTACTTC	CSVPDGEYEQYF